This T cell receptor beta chain was obtained from a study of PD-1 blockade in classical Hodgkin lymphoma. At the level of the study: Patients got intravenous nivolumab 3 mg/kg every 2 weeks. Study-level points and caveats: CD4+ TCR diversity, unlike CD8+, climbed significantly by C4D1. It was reported that newly diagnosed patients had less baseline TCR diversity than healthy donors.

This CDR3 comprises 16 residues. Germline V gives CDR1 SNHLY, CDR2 FYNNEI. V trimming: 7 bases; J trimming: 0 bases; junction bases outside the gene matches: 10. Profiled with immunoSEQ multiplex PCR; TCRdb holds only in-frame clones, not every one. The table lists 10,000 to 15,000 clones, 75% to 90% of them singletons. Comments on this clone: No antigen is known for it.

Every patient experienced relapse after autologous stem cell transplantation, and brentuximab vedotin exposure varied. The rearrangement links TRBV2 to TRBJ1-2, with 8 nucleotides matching TRBD1. The TCR originated in a human donor with classical Hodgkin lymphoma. The material was peripheral blood mononuclear cells (PBMCs), obtained at baseline. Written as DNA, the CDR3 is TGTGCCAGCATACGGACAGGGATATTAGCTAACTATGGCTACACCTTC. Protein product: CASIRTGILANYGYTF.